These T cell receptor beta chains were read from a single sample in a study of blood T cells in healthy people across ages. TCRdb itself ran the 5' RACE reads through MiXCR, one entry per CDR3 protein. The sample shows about 640,000 distinct CDR3 sequences, about 54% of them seen only once. Sequenced material: blood. All receptors come from a man aged 55 to 70 in good health. The CDR3 runs from the conserved cysteine through the conserved F or W. Fields, in order: V gene, J gene, clone size, D gene, CDR3 protein, CDR3 DNA. The D gene is left open where the match is weak. For some rows the clone size is stated as once, few or many, or as a class when expanded; others skip it.

V gene: TRBV7-2; J gene: TRBJ1-5; clone size: few; D gene: .; CDR3 protein: CASSLAARPGKGPQHF; CDR3 DNA: TGTGCCAGCAGCTTAGCTGCGAGGCCCGGGAAGGGGCCCCAGCATTTT
V gene: TRBV9; J gene: TRBJ2-5; clone size: .; D gene: TRBD1; CDR3 protein: CASSGTGGWETQYF; CDR3 DNA: TGTGCCAGCAGCGGCACAGGGGGTTGGGAGACCCAGTACTTC
V gene: TRBV20-1; J gene: TRBJ2-5; clone size: .; D gene: TRBD2; CDR3 protein: CSARMGLADRWTQYF; CDR3 DNA: TGCAGTGCTAGGATGGGACTAGCGGACCGATGGACCCAGTACTTC
V gene: TRBV24-1; J gene: TRBJ1-1; clone size: .; D gene: .; CDR3 protein: CVISQGTEAFF; CDR3 DNA: TGTGTCATTTCCCAGGGGACTGAAGCTTTCTTT
V gene: TRBV12-3/TRBV12-4; J gene: TRBJ2-3; clone size: .; D gene: .; CDR3 protein: CASSLRVTDTQYF; CDR3 DNA: TGTGCCAGCAGCTTGAGAGTGACAGATACGCAGTATTTT
V gene: TRBV6-2/TRBV6-3; J gene: TRBJ2-1; clone size: .; D gene: TRBD2; CDR3 protein: CASSLGRGGRFYNEQFF; CDR3 DNA: TGTGCCAGCAGTTTGGGGCGGGGGGGCCGCTTCTACAATGAGCAGTTCTTC
V gene: TRBV16; J gene: TRBJ1-2; clone size: .; D gene: .; CDR3 protein: CASTAPTFGYTF; CDR3 DNA: TGTGCCAGCACCGCCCCCACCTTTGGCTACACCTTC
V gene: TRBV4-2; J gene: TRBJ2-3; clone size: .; D gene: .; CDR3 protein: CASSQDWTTTDTQYF; CDR3 DNA: TGTGCCAGCAGCCAAGATTGGACTACGACCGATACGCAGTATTTT
V gene: TRBV7-2; J gene: TRBJ2-5; clone size: .; D gene: .; CDR3 protein: CASSPPPGQETQYF; CDR3 DNA: TGTGCCAGCAGCCCCCCCCCAGGCCAAGAGACCCAGTACTTC
V gene: TRBV29-1; J gene: TRBJ2-5; clone size: .; D gene: TRBD1; CDR3 protein: CSVTGRGQSETQYF; CDR3 DNA: TGCAGCGTTACGGGCAGGGGGCAATCGGAGACCCAGTACTTC
V gene: TRBV7-2; J gene: TRBJ2-3; clone size: few; D gene: TRBD2; CDR3 protein: CASSFQRGAGDTQYF; CDR3 DNA: TGTGCCAGCAGCTTTCAGCGGGGGGCGGGAGATACGCAGTATTTT
V gene: TRBV25-1; J gene: TRBJ1-2; clone size: .; D gene: .; CDR3 protein: CASSGSTEVYGYTF; CDR3 DNA: TGTGCCAGCAGTGGATCGACAGAGGTCTATGGCTACACCTTC
V gene: TRBV2; J gene: TRBJ2-7; clone size: .; D gene: TRBD2; CDR3 protein: CASSEAAGGLHEQYF; CDR3 DNA: TGTGCCAGCAGTGAAGCGGCGGGGGGGCTCCACGAGCAGTACTTC
V gene: TRBV4-1; J gene: TRBJ2-1; clone size: .; D gene: .; CDR3 protein: CASSQDRGRNQFF; CDR3 DNA: TGCGCCAGCAGCCAAGATCGGGGACGGAACCAGTTCTTC
V gene: TRBV2; J gene: TRBJ2-5; clone size: .; D gene: .; CDR3 protein: CASTVRETQYF; CDR3 DNA: TGTGCCAGCACCGTCAGGGAGACCCAGTACTTC
V gene: TRBV2; J gene: TRBJ2-4; clone size: .; D gene: .; CDR3 protein: CASSERSPRFKNIQYF; CDR3 DNA: TGTGCCAGCAGTGAAAGGTCCCCCCGCTTCAAAAACATTCAGTACTTC
V gene: TRBV5-6; J gene: TRBJ2-5; clone size: .; D gene: TRBD1; CDR3 protein: CASSRTGTGEETQYF; CDR3 DNA: TGTGCCAGCAGTCGCACCGGGACAGGGGAAGAGACCCAGTACTTC
V gene: TRBV7-2; J gene: TRBJ1-5; clone size: few; D gene: .; CDR3 protein: CASGRSSNQPQHF; CDR3 DNA: TGTGCCAGCGGAAGATCCAGCAATCAGCCCCAGCATTTT
V gene: TRBV5-1; J gene: TRBJ2-5; clone size: .; D gene: .; CDR3 protein: CASSLEATGPGETQYF; CDR3 DNA: TGCGCCAGCAGCTTGGAGGCGACAGGCCCCGGGGAGACCCAGTACTTC
V gene: TRBV10-3; J gene: TRBJ2-5; clone size: few; D gene: TRBD2; CDR3 protein: CAISQAGAQETQYF; CDR3 DNA: TGTGCCATCAGCCAAGCGGGGGCCCAAGAGACCCAGTACTTC
V gene: TRBV6-5; J gene: TRBJ2-1; clone size: many; D gene: TRBD2; CDR3 protein: CASSFGLAGGPGNEQFF; CDR3 DNA: TGTGCCAGCAGTTTTGGACTAGCGGGGGGGCCGGGGAATGAGCAGTTCTTC
V gene: TRBV6-1; J gene: TRBJ2-3; clone size: .; D gene: TRBD1; CDR3 protein: CASRTGTGGYISTDTQYF; CDR3 DNA: TGTGCCAGCAGGACCGGGACAGGGGGCTACATTAGCACAGATACGCAGTATTTT
V gene: TRBV27; J gene: TRBJ2-7; clone size: .; D gene: .; CDR3 protein: CASSFAGVSYEQYF; CDR3 DNA: TGTGCCAGCAGTTTCGCAGGGGTCTCCTACGAGCAGTACTTC
V gene: TRBV2; J gene: TRBJ1-5; clone size: few; D gene: TRBD1; CDR3 protein: CASRGQGLVDQPQHF; CDR3 DNA: TGTGCCAGCAGAGGACAGGGCCTGGTCGATCAGCCCCAGCATTTT
V gene: TRBV28; J gene: TRBJ2-3; clone size: .; D gene: TRBD2; CDR3 protein: CASSRGVAGGPVFSADTQYF; CDR3 DNA: TGTGCCAGCAGCCGCGGGGTAGCGGGGGGGCCTGTTTTCAGTGCAGATACGCAGTATTTT
V gene: TRBV3-1; J gene: TRBJ2-6; clone size: .; D gene: .; CDR3 protein: CASSQVGRPSGANVLTF; CDR3 DNA: TGTGCCAGCAGCCAAGTTGGCAGGCCCTCTGGGGCCAACGTCCTGACTTTC
V gene: TRBV3-1; J gene: TRBJ2-7; clone size: few; D gene: .; CDR3 protein: CASSYVDYEQYF; CDR3 DNA: TGTGCCAGCAGTTACGTCGATTACGAGCAGTACTTC
V gene: TRBV5-1; J gene: TRBJ2-1; clone size: .; D gene: TRBD1; CDR3 protein: CASSLVPTGAIGEQFF; CDR3 DNA: TGCGCCAGCAGCTTGGTCCCGACAGGGGCTATAGGTGAGCAGTTCTTC
V gene: TRBV14; J gene: TRBJ1-6; clone size: once; D gene: .; CDR3 protein: CASSPWKRSPLHF; CDR3 DNA: TGTGCCAGCAGCCCCTGGAAGCGTTCACCCCTCCACTTT
V gene: TRBV28; J gene: TRBJ1-4; clone size: few; D gene: .; CDR3 protein: CASSDPPGRGSEKLFF; CDR3 DNA: TGTGCCAGCAGTGACCCGCCTGGTCGAGGGAGTGAAAAACTGTTTTTT
V gene: TRBV20-1; J gene: TRBJ1-2; clone size: .; D gene: TRBD1; CDR3 protein: CSARNRGRGGGYTF; CDR3 DNA: TGCAGTGCCCGGAACAGGGGGCGGGGAGGTGGCTACACCTTC